The next 22 T cell receptor beta chains were all read from a single sample in a study of vaccination effects on CD4 cells after COVID-19. Ahead of sequencing, the ViraFEST assay grew antigen-specific CD4+ T cells using viral peptide pools. Following 10 days of culture, CD4+ T cells were isolated. Antigen specificity for these receptors is unknown. Only in-frame clones appear in the TCRdb table, and some are missing; sequencing was by immunoSEQ multiplex PCR. The sample carries tens of thousands of clones, 81% recorded once. Sequencing used CD4+ T cells from PBMCs cultured with HCoV-229E spike peptides, obtained before COVID-19 vaccination. Source of these receptors: a human donor who received a COVID-19 vaccine.

The chain employs TRBV4-1 and TRBJ2-3; D may match TRBD1 or TRBD2 (6 bases each). Deletions cut 0 bases from V and 5 bases from J, with 15 bases between. CDR1 is MGHRA and CDR2 is YSYEKL in the germline V gene. The CDR3 spans 16 residues. The CDR3 loop is CASSQEVGGAGDTQYF. Written as DNA, the CDR3 is TGCGCCAGCAGCCAAGAAGTCGGGGGCGCGGGAGATACGCAGTATTTT.

The chain joins TRBV15 to TRBJ2-3, with D possibly matching TRBD1 (5 bases). Trimming left V 0 bases short and J 5 bases short, with 9 bases between. The CDR3 is 14 residues long. Germline CDR1 reads LNHNV; CDR2 reads YYDKDF (reference sequence). CDR3 in amino acids: CATSRDKGEDTQYF. CDR3 DNA sequence: TGTGCCACCAGCAGAGATAAAGGGGAAGATACGCAGTATTTT.

The genes are TRBV10-1 and TRBJ2-2; D remains ambiguous. CDR3 length: 13 residues. CDR1 WNHNN and CDR2 SYGVQD come from the germline V gene (reference sequence). The V and J ends lost 5 bases and 4 bases respectively, with 8 bases between them. This CDR3 reads CASSRLPTGELFF. DNA for the CDR3: TGCGCCAGCAGTAGGCTGCCCACCGGGGAGCTGTTTTTT.

The chain uses TRBV7-2 and TRBJ2-1; 7 bases fit TRBD2. The CDR3 runs 14 residues. Looked up from germline, CDR1 is SGHTA and CDR2 is FQGNSA. The trim removed 1 base at V and 10 bases at J, leaving 7 bases unmatched. CDR3 nucleotides: TGTGCCAGCAGCTTAGGGGGGGGGTCCACCGAGCAGTTCTTC. Protein: CASSLGGGSTEQFF.

CDR3: CASSLQGARQETQYF. The CDR3 nucleotides are TGTGCCAGCTCACTACAGGGGGCGCGACAAGAGACCCAGTACTTC. This chain uses TRBV18 with TRBJ2-5; 9 bases match TRBD1. The CDR3 loop spans 15 amino acids. Germline CDR1 reads KGHSH; CDR2 reads LQKENI. Losses at the gene ends were 4 bases for V and 2 bases for J; bases not matched to a gene: 5.

The gene calls are TRBV29-1 and TRBJ1-2; D gene unclear. The CDR3 sequence is 12 residues long. CDR1 and CDR2 (germline): SQVTM, ANQGSEA. Trimming removed 3 bases at V and 14 bases at J, with 19 bases between. This chain's CDR3 is CSVDLERTAQTF. CDR3 coding DNA: TGCAGCGTTGACCTTGAGAGGACGGCGCAAACCTTC.

This clone was counted only a few times. The CDR3 here is CASSDPWTVEAFF. The CDR3 DNA reads as TGTGCCAGCAGTGACCCTTGGACTGTTGAAGCTTTCTTT. The chain is built from TRBV2 and TRBJ1-1; D gene uncertain. The V gene's germline CDR1 is SNHLY and CDR2 FYNNEI. This CDR3 has 13 residues. V lost 3 bases to trimming and J lost 7 bases, with 12 bases between them.

The chain joins TRBV19 to TRBJ1-1; D is unclear. The V gene's germline CDR1 is LNHDA and CDR2 SQIVND (reference sequence). The V end was cut by 6 bases, the J end by 2 bases, with 13 bases between. This CDR3 has 14 amino acids. CDR3 sequence (DNA): TGTGCCAGTAGAAAAATTGTAAGTAACACTGAAGCTTTCTTT. Protein sequence: CASRKIVSNTEAFF.

This clone was seen once. The V gene is TRBV18, the J gene TRBJ2-5; the match to TRBD1 covers 9 bases. Per germline, CDR1 KGHSH and CDR2 LQKENI. Unmatched junction bases numbered 5, after V lost 4 bases and J lost 5 bases. The CDR3 runs to 14 residues. This CDR3 reads CASSLQGAVETQYF. DNA of the CDR3: TGTGCCAGCTCACTACAGGGGGCCGTTGAGACCCAGTACTTC.

This clone was found a few times. The chain joins TRBV3-1 (or the pseudogene TRBV3-2) to TRBJ1-5, with a weak D call TRBD1 (5 bases). CDR1 and CDR2 (germline): LGHDT, YNNKEL (reference sequence). V was shortened by 4 bases and J by 3 bases, with 7 bases between the two germline ends. The CDR3 is 13 residues long. Written as DNA, the CDR3 is TGTGCCAGCAGCCGACAGCCCAATCAGCCCCAGCATTTT. This translates into CASSRQPNQPQHF.

This clone was counted a single time. This sequence joins TRBV5-1 and TRBJ2-1, with no clear D. Between the trimmed V and J ends, which lost 3 bases and 4 bases, there was a span of 11 bases. CDR3 length: 14 amino acids. The germline CDR1 and CDR2 sequences are SGHRS and YFSETQ. The DNA for the CDR3 is TGCGCCAGCAGCTCAAGAGACCGGTACAATGAGCAGTTCTTC. Its translation is CASSSRDRYNEQFF.

The CDR3 bases are TGTGCCAGCAGTGACGCCAGCGGGGGGTCGGAGACCCAGTACTTC. It yields the protein CASSDASGGSETQYF. The chain carries TRBV2 and TRBJ2-5; 9 bases are a match to TRBD2. Germline CDR1 reads SNHLY; CDR2 reads FYNNEI. The CDR3 has 15 residues. The ends lost 3 bases at V and 5 bases at J; junction bases unmatched: 7. The full variable domain, in which reference TRBV2 and TRBJ2-5 provide the parts outside the CDR3, is EPEVTQTPSHQVTQMGQEVILRCVPISNHLYFYWYRQILGQKVEFLVSFYNNEISEKSEIFDDQFSVERPDGSNFTLKIRSTKLEDSAMYFCASSDASGGSETQYFGPGTRLLVL.

V usage is TRBV5-5 and J usage is TRBJ1-5, with 7 bases that match TRBD1. The CDR3 totals 18 residues. CDR1 and CDR2 from the germline V gene are SGHKS and YYEKEE (reference sequence). The V segment lost 3 bases and the J segment 1 base; nucleotides outside the gene matches: 13. The CDR3 loop is CASSSGYSQGVSNQPQHF. The CDR3 nucleotides are TGTGCCAGCAGCTCGGGGTACTCTCAGGGGGTCAGCAATCAGCCCCAGCATTTT.

V gene TRBV19 combines with J gene TRBJ1-5; D is possibly TRBD1 (5 bases). This CDR3 is built from 15 residues. The V and J ends lost 7 bases and 4 bases respectively, with 17 bases between them. CDR1 and CDR2 from the germline V gene are LNHDA and SQIVND (reference sequence). CDR3 DNA sequence: TGTGCCAGTAAGGCTAGGGGTGGGGGAAATCAGCCCCAGCATTTT. Translated: CASKARGGGNQPQHF.

This chain links TRBV5-1 with TRBJ2-1; 9 bases agree with TRBD2. Germline CDR1 SGHRS, CDR2 YFSETQ. The CDR3 loop spans 14 amino acids. V lost 2 bases to trimming and J lost 7 bases; unmatched junction nucleotides: 4. The CDR3 bases are TGCGCCAGCAGCTTCCGACTAGCGGAAAATGAGCAGTTCTTC. This translates into CASSFRLAENEQFF. Together with reference TRBV5-1 and TRBJ2-1, the CDR3 gives the full variable domain: KAGVTQTPRYLIKTRGQQVTLSCSPISGHRSVSWYQQTPGQGLQFLFEYFSETQRNKGNFPGRFSGRQFSNSRSEMNVSTLELGDSALYLCASSFRLAENEQFFGPGTRLTVL.

This sequence joins TRBV9 and TRBJ1-3; D is unclear. CDR1 and CDR2 (germline): SGDLS, YYNGEE. V lost 0 bases and J lost 8, with 12 bases in between. This CDR3 is built from 14 residues. CDR3 nucleotides: TGTGCCAGCAGCGTAGGTGGTGCCTTCCACACCATATATTTT. This translates into CASSVGGAFHTIYF.

V and J are TRBV5-4 and TRBJ2-6; no clear D. V gave up 4 bases and J gave up 0 bases, with 11 bases separating them. From germline, CDR1 is SGHNT and CDR2 YYREEE (reference sequence). This CDR3 region has 16 residues. CDR3 DNA sequence: TGTGCCAGCAGCCCCGCAACCTTCTCTGGGGCCAACGTCCTGACTTTC. Protein product: CASSPATFSGANVLTF.

The rearrangement uses TRBV19 and TRBJ1-1; no firm D call. V shed 3 bases and J shed 1 base, with 6 bases lying between them. Germline assignment: CDR1 LNHDA and CDR2 SQIVND (reference sequence). This CDR3 has 13 amino acids. The CDR3 nucleotides read TGTGCCAGTAGTATTTCGGGGAACACTGAAGCTTTCTTT. Protein product: CASSISGNTEAFF.

The CDR3 region is CASSLRASPNTGELFF. The CDR3 DNA sequence: TGTGCCAGCAGCTTAAGGGCCAGTCCGAACACCGGGGAGCTGTTTTTT. J is TRBJ2-2 and V is TRBV7-3; D ambiguous. V was clipped by 1 base and J by 0 bases, with 9 bases between them. This CDR3 has 16 amino acids. Germline V gives CDR1 SGHTA, CDR2 FQGTGA.

The rearrangement links TRBV7-8 to TRBJ1-6, with no clear D. This CDR3 spans 19 amino acids. CDR1 and CDR2 (germline): SGHVS, FQNEAQ. V dropped 5 bases and J dropped 0 bases, with 20 bases sitting between them. CDR3 nucleotides: TGTGCCAGCAGCCGATTAAGTATCGGGCCGAGCTCCTATAATTCACCCCTCCACTTT. This codes for CASSRLSIGPSSYNSPLHF.

This clone appeared once. The chain joins TRBV7-2 to TRBJ2-2, with D perhaps TRBD1 (5 bases). Germline CDR1 and CDR2: SGHTA and FQGNSA. The V end lost 5 bases, the J end lost 1 base, and 8 bases lay between the germline ends. This CDR3 spans 14 amino acids. In nucleotides, the CDR3 is TGTGCCAGCAGCGCTCAGGGGAACACCGGGGAGCTGTTTTTT. This encodes CASSAQGNTGELFF.

The V gene is TRBV15, the J gene TRBJ1-2; D is unclear. The V gene lost 0 bases and the J gene lost 5 bases, with 7 bases spanning the gap. Germline-derived CDR1 and CDR2 are LNHNV and YYDKDF (reference sequence). The CDR3 extends over 13 amino acids. CDR3: CATSRDAPYGYTF. DNA for the CDR3: TGTGCCACCAGCAGAGATGCTCCTTATGGCTACACCTTC.